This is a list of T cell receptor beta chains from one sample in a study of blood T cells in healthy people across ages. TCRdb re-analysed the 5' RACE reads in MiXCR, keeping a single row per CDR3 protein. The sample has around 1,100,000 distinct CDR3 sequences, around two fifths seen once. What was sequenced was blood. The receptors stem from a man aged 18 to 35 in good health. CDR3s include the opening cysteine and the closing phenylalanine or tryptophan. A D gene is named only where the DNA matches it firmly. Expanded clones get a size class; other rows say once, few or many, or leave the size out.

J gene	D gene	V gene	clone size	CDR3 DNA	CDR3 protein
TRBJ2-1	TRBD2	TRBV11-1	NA	TGTGCCAGCAGCCCCGGGGCTAGCGGGGGGATTGAGCAGTTCTTC	CASSPGASGGIEQFF
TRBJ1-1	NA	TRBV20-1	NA	TGCAGTGCTGGCGAGACCACTGCGGGGGGCGGAGCTTTCTTT	CSAGETTAGGGAFF
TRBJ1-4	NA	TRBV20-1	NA	TGCAGTGCTAGAGCCCCCGCAACTAATGAAAAACTGTTTTTT	CSARAPATNEKLFF
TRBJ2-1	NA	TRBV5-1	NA	TGCGCCAGCAGCTTGGAAGTGAGTGGTCGGATAGCCTACGAGCAGTTCTTC	CASSLEVSGRIAYEQFF
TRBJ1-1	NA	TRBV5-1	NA	TGCGCCAGCAGCTTGGAGGGAAGGCTGGGGAACACTGAAGCTTTCTTT	CASSLEGRLGNTEAFF
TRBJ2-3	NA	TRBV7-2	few	TGTGCCAGCAGCCAGCAGGGTCGCGGTGGTCTCCTCAAGGATACGCAGTATTTT	CASSQQGRGGLLKDTQYF
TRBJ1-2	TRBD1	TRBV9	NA	TGTGCCAGCAGCGTAGAAGGGACAGGGAAACGCTACACCTTC	CASSVEGTGKRYTF
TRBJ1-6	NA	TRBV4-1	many	TGCGCCAGCAGCCAAGATCGCAGCTCCTATAATTCACCCCTCCACTTT	CASSQDRSSYNSPLHF
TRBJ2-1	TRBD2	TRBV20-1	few	TGCAGTCCCCGACTAGCGTCCTACAATGAGCAGTTCTTC	CSPRLASYNEQFF
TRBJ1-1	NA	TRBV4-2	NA	TGTGCCAGCAGCCAAGACGAAGGGGAGAACACTGAAGCTTTCTTT	CASSQDEGENTEAFF
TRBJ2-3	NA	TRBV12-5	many	TGTGCTAGTACAGATGAGCTCACAGATACGCAGTATTTT	CASTDELTDTQYF
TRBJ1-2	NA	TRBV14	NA	TGTGCCAGCAGCCAGGATTCGCGGGGCCTCTATGGCTACACCTTC	CASSQDSRGLYGYTF
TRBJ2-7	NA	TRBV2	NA	TGTGCCAGCAGTGAAATGGCAGAAACCTACGAGCAGTACTTC	CASSEMAETYEQYF
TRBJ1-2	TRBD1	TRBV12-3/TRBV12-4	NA	TGTGCCAGCAGTTTGGGGGACAGGGTACCCTATGGCTACACCTTC	CASSLGDRVPYGYTF
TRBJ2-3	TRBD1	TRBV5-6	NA	TGTGCCAGCAGCTCAGCATTCCCGGGGACAGGCACAGATACGCAGTATTTT	CASSSAFPGTGTDTQYF
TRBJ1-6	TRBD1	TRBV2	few	TGTGCCAGCAGTGCTAGGACAGGAGAAAATTCACCCCTCCACTTT	CASSARTGENSPLHF
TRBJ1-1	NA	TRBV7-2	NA	TGTGCCAGCAGCTCGGGACTTGCGAACACTGAAGCTTTCTTT	CASSSGLANTEAFF
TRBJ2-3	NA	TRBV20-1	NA	TGCAGTGCTATAGGGGCAGATACGCAGTATTTT	CSAIGADTQYF
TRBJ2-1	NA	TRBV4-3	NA	TGCGCCAGCAGCCAAGATCTAGTGGGACGGGACAATGAGCAGTTCTTC	CASSQDLVGRDNEQFF
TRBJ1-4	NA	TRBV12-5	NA	TGTGCTAGTGGGCTGGATGGGGTACGAAATGAAAAACTGTTTTTT	CASGLDGVRNEKLFF
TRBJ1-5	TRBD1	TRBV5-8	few	TGTGCCAGCAGCTTGGCCGGGGGACAGCTTAGCAATCAGCCCCAGCATTTT	CASSLAGGQLSNQPQHF
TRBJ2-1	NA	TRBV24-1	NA	TGTGCCACCAGTGATTTGTTCGGGGTTCGGTTCTTC	CATSDLFGVRFF
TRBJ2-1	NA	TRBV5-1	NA	TGCGCCAGGACCGGGACAAAGGGCCACAATGAGCGGTTCTTC	CARTGTKGHNERFF
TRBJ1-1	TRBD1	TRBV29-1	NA	TGCAGCGTTGGCCCTCACAGGGGCCCGCGGGGGGACACTGAAGCTTTCTTT	CSVGPHRGPRGDTEAFF
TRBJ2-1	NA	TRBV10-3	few	TGTGCCATCAGATTGGGCCTTGACCGGAATGAGCAGTTCTTC	CAIRLGLDRNEQFF
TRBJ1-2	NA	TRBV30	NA	TGTGCCTGGAGTGGATCCTTGGCCTATGGCTACACCTTC	CAWSGSLAYGYTF
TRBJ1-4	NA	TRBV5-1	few	TGCGCCAGCAGCCCCGAGGGGGAAAGGACTAATGAAAAACTGTTTTTT	CASSPEGERTNEKLFF
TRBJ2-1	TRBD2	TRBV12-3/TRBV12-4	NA	TGTGCCACCTCAGCGGGGGGGCGTGAGCAGTTCTTC	CATSAGGREQFF
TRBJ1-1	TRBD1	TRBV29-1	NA	TGCAGCGTTGTCGGCCCCGGGACAGCTGGTCACACTGAAGCTTTCTTT	CSVVGPGTAGHTEAFF
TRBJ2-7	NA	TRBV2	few	TGTGCCAGCAGTGAAGGACAGGCCGGCGGCTCCTACGAGCAGTACTTC	CASSEGQAGGSYEQYF
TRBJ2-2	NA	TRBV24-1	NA	TGTGCCACCAGTGATTATCGGGAATCCGGGGAGCCGTTTTTT	CATSDYRESGEPFF
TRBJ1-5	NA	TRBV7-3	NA	TGTGCCAGCAGCCTTGACATGGGCAGTCAGCCCCAGCATTTT	CASSLDMGSQPQHF
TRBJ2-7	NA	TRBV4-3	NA	TGCGCCAGCAGCCACGATCATACGGACCCGTACAATGAGCAGTACTTC	CASSHDHTDPYNEQYF
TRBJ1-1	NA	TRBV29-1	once	TGCAGCGTTCTCCCGACAGACACTGAAGCTTTCTTT	CSVLPTDTEAFF
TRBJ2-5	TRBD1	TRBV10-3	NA	TGTGCCATCAGTAACACAGGGGAAAAAGAGACCCAGTACTTC	CAISNTGEKETQYF
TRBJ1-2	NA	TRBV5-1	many	TGCGCCAGCAGCCCCACAGGGAAGTGGGACTATGGCTACACCTTC	CASSPTGKWDYGYTF
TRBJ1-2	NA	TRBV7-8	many	TGTGCCAGCAGCTTAGACAGGGCTGACTATGGCTACACCTTC	CASSLDRADYGYTF
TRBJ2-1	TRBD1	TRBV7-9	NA	TGTGCCAGCAGCGGGAAAGGGGGCTATTACAATGAGCAGTTCTTC	CASSGKGGYYNEQFF
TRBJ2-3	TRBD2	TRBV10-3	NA	TGTGCCATCAGTTCACTAGCGGGGGCGGCAGATACGCAGTATTTT	CAISSLAGAADTQYF
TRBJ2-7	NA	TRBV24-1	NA	TGTGCCACCAGTGATCCGGGGCGCCAAAATGGGTCCTACGAGCAGTACTTC	CATSDPGRQNGSYEQYF
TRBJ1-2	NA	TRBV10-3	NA	TGTGCCATCAGTGAGGGACAGCAATCTAACTATGGCTACACCTTC	CAISEGQQSNYGYTF
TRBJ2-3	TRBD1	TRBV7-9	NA	TGTGCCAGCAGCCACCGGACAGGCTACACAGATACGCAGTATTTT	CASSHRTGYTDTQYF
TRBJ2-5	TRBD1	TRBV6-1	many	TGTGCCAGCAGTGAAGGGACAGGGGGTATCGAGACCCAGTACTTC	CASSEGTGGIETQYF
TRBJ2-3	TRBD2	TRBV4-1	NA	TGCGCCAGCAGCCCAATTCAGCGGGGACCGACAGATACGCAGTATTTT	CASSPIQRGPTDTQYF
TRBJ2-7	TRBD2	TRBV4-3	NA	TGCGCCAGCAGCCGAACAGCGGGACTAAGCGACGAGCAGTACTTC	CASSRTAGLSDEQYF
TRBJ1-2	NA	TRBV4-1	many	TGCGCCAGCAGCCAAGAGGCCAGGAGCTATGGCTACACCTTC	CASSQEARSYGYTF
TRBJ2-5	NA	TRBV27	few	TGTGCCAGCAGACAAACACAGGGCCGGGAAGAGACCCAGTACTTC	CASRQTQGREETQYF
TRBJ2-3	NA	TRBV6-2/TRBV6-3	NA	TGTGCCAGCAGTCACCCGCCAGGCAGCACAGATACGCAGTATTTT	CASSHPPGSTDTQYF
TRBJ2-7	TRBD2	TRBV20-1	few	TGCAGTGCTAGTGGGCTAGCGGACTACGAGCAGTACTTC	CSASGLADYEQYF
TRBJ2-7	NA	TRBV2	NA	TGTGCCAGCAGGAGGACGGAGGCCTACGAGCAGTACTTC	CASRRTEAYEQYF
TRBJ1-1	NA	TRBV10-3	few	TGTGCCATCAGACAGAGTCTGAACACTGAAGCTTTCTTT	CAIRQSLNTEAFF
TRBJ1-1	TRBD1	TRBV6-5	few	TGTGCCAGCAGCTTGGGACAGGGGGCGCCCCGAACTGAAGCTTTCTTT	CASSLGQGAPRTEAFF
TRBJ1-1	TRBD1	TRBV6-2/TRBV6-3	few	TGTGCCAGCGGTTTAGGGGGCGAGAACACTGAAGCTTTCTTT	CASGLGGENTEAFF
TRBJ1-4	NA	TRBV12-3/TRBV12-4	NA	TGTGCCAGCAGTTTAGCGCTAGGACAGACATATAATGAAAAACTGTTTTTT	CASSLALGQTYNEKLFF
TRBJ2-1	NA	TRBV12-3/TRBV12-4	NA	TGTGCCAGCAGCCGCCTCGAGAGGGGCCTTAGCTCCTACAATGAGCAGTTCTTC	CASSRLERGLSSYNEQFF
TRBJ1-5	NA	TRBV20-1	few	TGCAGTGCTAGAACCGACAGAGAGAATCAGCCCCAGCATTTT	CSARTDRENQPQHF
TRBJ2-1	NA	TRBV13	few	TGTGCCAGCAGCTTAGAAGTAGAGGAGCAGTTCTTC	CASSLEVEEQFF